The rows below give T cell receptor beta chains drawn from one sample of a study of CD8 T cells in Susac syndrome. Using its own MiXCR run on the immunoSEQ multiplex PCR reads, TCRdb lists one record per CDR3 protein. The profile shows approximately 180,000 distinct CDR3 sequences, 95% of them singletons. Sequenced material: CD4+ T cells from PBMCs. Receptors originate from a human donor with multiple sclerosis. Both conserved end residues are part of each CDR3. The D gene is left open where the match is weak. Not all rows give a size; the values are once, few, many and, for expanded clones, a class.

D gene	V gene	J gene	clone size	CDR3 protein	CDR3 DNA
.	TRBV20-1	TRBJ2-7	.	CSAYRTATYEQYF	TGCAGTGCTTACCGGACAGCCACCTACGAGCAGTACTTC
.	TRBV4-2	TRBJ2-1	.	CASSSTRKAEQFF	TGTGCCAGCAGCTCTACACGGAAGGCTGAGCAGTTCTTC
.	TRBV24-1	TRBJ2-6	.	CATSDPASSGANVLTF	TGTGCCACCAGTGACCCGGCCAGCTCTGGGGCCAACGTCCTGACTTTC
.	TRBV28	TRBJ1-1	.	CASSPVPGGGHTEAFF	TGTGCCAGCAGTCCCGTTCCCGGGGGGGGACACACTGAAGCTTTCTTT
TRBD1	TRBV30	TRBJ2-7	.	CAWKGDRGTYEQYF	TGTGCCTGGAAGGGGGACAGGGGAACCTACGAGCAGTACTTC
.	TRBV3-1	TRBJ1-2	.	CASSPGLLGTYGYTF	TGTGCCAGCAGCCCCGGCCTTCTGGGGACCTATGGCTACACCTTC
.	TRBV12-3/TRBV12-4	TRBJ2-5	.	CASSWGTQETQYF	TGTGCCAGCAGTTGGGGGACCCAAGAGACCCAGTACTTC
TRBD2	TRBV20-1	TRBJ2-1	.	CSARVVGLAANEQFF	TGCAGTGCTAGAGTGGTGGGACTAGCGGCCAATGAGCAGTTCTTC
.	TRBV5-1	TRBJ1-1	.	CASSLGAGSMNTEAFF	TGCGCCAGCAGCTTGGGGGCGGGCAGCATGAACACTGAAGCTTTCTTT
.	TRBV12-3/TRBV12-4	TRBJ2-5	.	CATQRGTQETQYF	TGTGCCACCCAGAGGGGAACCCAAGAGACCCAGTACTTC
.	TRBV30	TRBJ1-1	once	CAWSVRANTEAFF	TGTGCCTGGAGTGTACGGGCCAACACTGAAGCTTTCTTT
TRBD1	TRBV4-1	TRBJ1-2	.	CASSQTGVYGYTF	TGCGCCAGCAGCCAGACAGGGGTCTATGGCTACACCTTC
.	TRBV5-6	TRBJ2-3	.	CASSLAGRTDTQYF	TGTGCCAGCAGCTTGGCGGGGCGCACAGATACGCAGTATTTT
.	TRBV7-2	TRBJ1-1	.	CASSLDLGEAFF	TGTGCCAGCAGCCTCGACCTGGGTGAAGCTTTCTTT
.	TRBV30	TRBJ1-1	.	CARTRGQGSTEAFF	TGTGCCCGGACCCGCGGGCAGGGGAGCACTGAAGCTTTCTTT
.	TRBV27	TRBJ2-7	.	CASSHMIDSKLYEQYF	TGTGCCAGCAGTCACATGATCGACAGCAAACTCTACGAGCAGTACTTC
.	TRBV20-1	TRBJ2-3	.	CSARMGSDTQYF	TGCAGTGCTAGAATGGGGTCCGATACGCAGTATTTT
.	TRBV12-3/TRBV12-4	TRBJ1-2	.	CASSAPGSNGYTF	TGTGCCAGCAGTGCCCCAGGGTCTAATGGCTACACCTTC
.	TRBV29-1	TRBJ1-1	.	CSVGSTRGTTEAFF	TGCAGCGTTGGGAGCACCCGGGGGACCACTGAAGCTTTCTTT
TRBD1	TRBV7-2	TRBJ2-5	.	CASSAPDRAEETQYF	TGTGCCAGCAGCGCCCCGGACAGGGCGGAAGAGACCCAGTACTTC
TRBD1	TRBV5-8	TRBJ2-2	.	CASRNRQGVTTGELFF	TGTGCCAGCAGAAATCGACAGGGTGTAACCACCGGGGAGCTGTTTTTT
.	TRBV4-3	TRBJ1-2	.	CASSQERAVNYGYTF	TGCGCCAGCAGCCAAGAAAGAGCAGTCAACTATGGCTACACCTTC
.	TRBV27	TRBJ1-2	.	CASSLRGYYGYTF	TGTGCCAGCAGTTTAAGGGGTTACTATGGCTACACCTTC
.	TRBV19	TRBJ1-2	.	CASSPPGNYGYTF	TGTGCCAGTAGCCCGCCGGGGAACTATGGCTACACCTTC
.	TRBV18	TRBJ2-1	.	CASSERQSIKYNEQFF	TGTGCCAGCTCGGAGAGACAGAGTATTAAGTACAATGAGCAGTTCTTC
.	TRBV20-1	TRBJ2-7	.	CSAPPGTPDGEQYF	TGCAGTGCCCCCCCCGGGACCCCCGATGGGGAGCAGTACTTC
.	TRBV24-1	TRBJ1-2	.	CATSGGAGADGYTF	TGTGCCACCAGTGGAGGGGCAGGGGCCGATGGCTACACCTTC
.	TRBV30	TRBJ2-7	.	CAWDRPLRYEQYF	TGTGCCTGGGACAGACCCCTTCGCTACGAGCAGTACTTC
.	TRBV18	TRBJ2-4	.	CASSPRMAGENIQYF	TGTGCCAGCTCACCAAGGATGGCAGGAGAAAACATTCAGTACTTC
TRBD1	TRBV7-9	TRBJ1-3	.	CASSTPGQVQTPGNTIYF	TGTGCCAGCAGCACCCCCGGACAGGTTCAAACCCCTGGAAACACCATATATTTT
TRBD2	TRBV15	TRBJ2-5	.	CATSRLSGVEETQYF	TGTGCCACCAGCAGACTTAGCGGGGTTGAAGAGACCCAGTACTTC
.	TRBV12-3/TRBV12-4	TRBJ1-4	.	CASTTATNEKLFF	TGTGCCAGCACGACAGCAACTAATGAAAAACTGTTTTTT
TRBD2	TRBV20-1	TRBJ2-1	.	CSASGGSSYNEQFF	TGCAGTGCTAGCGGCGGGAGCTCCTACAATGAGCAGTTCTTC
.	TRBV5-1	TRBJ1-1	.	CASSLTGGDTEAFF	TGTGCCAGCAGTTTGACAGGTGGGGACACTGAAGCTTTCTTT
TRBD1	TRBV4-2	TRBJ2-7	once	CASSQADRGSYEQYF	TGTGCCAGCAGCCAAGCCGACAGGGGCTCGTACGAGCAGTACTTC
TRBD1	TRBV24-1	TRBJ2-7	.	CATSEYRGRLYF	TGTGCCACCAGTGAATACAGGGGGCGGCTGTACTTC
TRBD1	TRBV29-1	TRBJ1-1	.	CSGTGTGGGTEAFF	TGCAGCGGTACCGGGACAGGGGGGGGCACTGAAGCTTTCTTT
TRBD1	TRBV2	TRBJ2-4	.	CASSTGQAGIQYF	TGTGCCAGCAGTACGGGACAGGCAGGCATTCAGTACTTC
.	TRBV6-5	TRBJ2-6	.	CASSYYPSGANVLTF	TGTGCCAGCAGTTACTATCCCTCTGGGGCCAACGTCCTGACTTTC
TRBD1	TRBV7-3	TRBJ2-1	.	CASSRQGAFYNEQFF	TGTGCCAGCAGCCGACAGGGGGCCTTCTACAATGAGCAGTTCTTC
.	TRBV9	TRBJ2-5	.	CASSVGLAETQYF	TGTGCCAGCAGCGTAGGGCTAGCTGAGACCCAGTACTTC
.	TRBV30	TRBJ1-5	.	CAWTPAGGSNQPQHF	TGTGCCTGGACCCCAGCAGGTGGTAGCAATCAGCCCCAGCATTTT
TRBD1	TRBV30	TRBJ2-7	.	CAWTTGGYEQYF	TGTGCCTGGACGACAGGGGGTTACGAGCAGTACTTC
.	TRBV30	TRBJ2-2	.	CAWSVGNTGELFF	TGTGCCTGGAGTGTCGGGAACACCGGGGAGCTGTTTTTT
.	TRBV2	TRBJ2-5	.	CASIWTEQETQYF	TGTGCCAGCATCTGGACAGAGCAAGAGACCCAGTACTTC
.	TRBV24-1	TRBJ1-2	.	CATSDFGMGGYTF	TGTGCCACCAGTGATTTTGGGATGGGTGGCTACACCTTC
.	TRBV20-1	TRBJ2-6	.	CSASDTGANVLTF	TGCAGTGCTAGCGACACTGGGGCCAACGTCCTGACTTTC
TRBD1	TRBV5-4	TRBJ1-6	once	CASSLGRTGVNSPLHF	TGTGCCAGCAGCTTGGGGAGGACAGGGGTGAATTCACCCCTCCACTTT
.	TRBV11-2	TRBJ2-6	.	CASSLAANVLTF	TGTGCCAGCAGCTTAGCGGCCAACGTCCTGACTTTC
TRBD2	TRBV4-1	TRBJ2-1	.	CASSQDELAARLNEQFF	TGCGCCAGCAGCCAAGATGAACTAGCGGCTAGATTAAATGAGCAGTTCTTC
.	TRBV6-6	TRBJ2-3	.	CASSYRDPTDTQYF	TGTGCCAGCAGCTACAGGGACCCCACAGATACGCAGTATTTT
.	TRBV20-1	TRBJ1-2	.	CSARDLGSGYTF	TGCAGTGCTAGAGATTTGGGTAGCGGCTACACCTTC
TRBD2	TRBV29-1	TRBJ2-5	.	CSVDGTSGGAPETQYF	TGCAGCGTTGATGGGACTAGCGGGGGGGCTCCAGAGACCCAGTACTTC